This TCR beta chain was sequenced for a study of cytomegalovirus exposure and HLA in healthy donors. General study results and limits: According to an earlier analysis, most TCR beta V segments yielded productive rearrangements about 87% or about 30% of the time. Associated with cytomegalovirus, according to the listing, were 150 to 200 TCR beta chains. A cluster of highly shared sequence variants was likely a sequencing artifact.

Note on this clone: Its antigen is unidentified.

Researchers ran the PCR with 60 Vbeta and 13 Jbeta primers. Clones were sequenced by immunoSEQ multiplex PCR, and TCRdb holds only the in-frame ones, with some missing. This sample yields 150,000 to 200,000 clones, of which about three quarters are seen a single time; around 3.1% belongs to the top ten. The CDR3 sequence is 15 residues long. J gave up 3 bases and V 4 bases, and 7 bases lay outside the gene matches. CDR1 and CDR2 (germline): LNHNV, YYDKDF (reference sequence). This clonotype was sampled from a female donor in good health and CMV-seronegative. The rearrangement uses TRBV15 and TRBJ1-1; 8 bases are shared with TRBD1. Sequenced: PBMCs. CDR3: CATSKTPTGDTEAFF. CDR3 in DNA: TGTGCCACCAGCAAAACCCCGACAGGGGACACTGAAGCTTTCTTT.